The 11 T cell receptor beta chains reported below all come from one sample, sequenced in a study of T cell responses to AZD1222 COVID-19 vaccine. Repertoires were generated with immunoSEQ multiplex PCR, while TCRdb's copy carries only in-frame clones and drops some. This sample has under 150,000 clones, with 80% to 95% found just once. Sequenced here: peripheral blood, sampled on day 0 of AZD1222 vaccination. The receptors were gathered from an adult in good health.

CDR3 DNA sequence: TGTGCCAGCAGCTTATGGGGGAGCAATCAGCCCCAGCATTTT. Encoded protein: CASSLWGSNQPQHF. V is TRBV7-2 and J is TRBJ1-5; the D gene is possibly TRBD1 (5 bases). With 2 bases removed from V and 1 base from J, the gap between germline ends came to 6 bases. The CDR3 is 14 residues long. CDR1 and CDR2 from the germline V gene are SGHTA and FQGNSA.

The chain joins TRBV10-3 to TRBJ1-5, with D perhaps TRBD1 (5 bases). Per germline, CDR1 ENHRY and CDR2 SYGVKD. V lost 0 bases and J 9 bases, leaving 12 bases between the germline ends. This CDR3 contains 14 residues. The CDR3 nucleotides are TGTGCCATCAGTGAGTCGGGGGGAAATTGGCCCCAGCATTTT. It specifies CAISESGGNWPQHF.

The J gene is TRBJ1-1, the V gene TRBV30; D gene unclear. The germline gives CDR1 GTSNPN, CDR2 SVGIG (reference sequence). The V gene lost 3 bases and the J gene lost 0 bases, with 14 bases spanning the gap. The CDR3 is made up of 15 amino acids. For the CDR3, the DNA is TGTGCCTGGAGGGGCTACCCCCGAATGAACACTGAAGCTTTCTTT. Its protein product is CAWRGYPRMNTEAFF.

The chain links TRBV9 to TRBJ2-2; 8 bases map to TRBD2. J gave up 9 bases and V 4 bases, and 8 bases lay outside the gene matches. In germline, CDR1 is SGDLS, CDR2 YYNGEE. The CDR3 sequence is 14 residues long. DNA for the CDR3: TGTGCCAGCAGCCCCGGGAGGGGCGAGAGGGAGCTGTTTTTT. Amino acids: CASSPGRGERELFF.

V is TRBV3-1 (or the pseudogene TRBV3-2) and J is TRBJ2-3; D uncertain. This CDR3 has 12 residues. Looked up from germline, CDR1 is LGHDT and CDR2 is YNNKEL (reference sequence). Trimming removed 2 bases from V and 4 bases from J, with 4 bases in between. This chain's CDR3 is CASSQLADTQYF. The CDR3 DNA reads TGTGCCAGCAGCCAATTAGCAGATACGCAGTATTTT.

The CDR3 DNA reads as TGTGCCAGCAGTACCGGCGGACAGAAGAACACTGAAGCTTTCTTT. This codes for CASSTGGQKNTEAFF. This rearrangement joins TRBV28 to TRBJ1-1, with D maybe TRBD1 (6 bases). V gave up 5 bases and J gave up 1 base, with 14 bases separating them. There are 15 residues in the CDR3. CDR1 and CDR2 from the germline V gene are MDHEN and SYDVKM.

The chain is built from TRBV28 and TRBJ2-1; D is tentatively TRBD1 or TRBD2 (5 bases each). Germline V lookup: CDR1 MDHEN, CDR2 SYDVKM. The CDR3 has 15 residues. V lost 6 bases to trimming and J lost 0 bases, with 12 bases between them. The DNA for the CDR3 is TGTGCCAGCAGACGGGACCATAGCTCCTACAATGAGCAGTTCTTC. Translated: CASRRDHSSYNEQFF.

This chain joins TRBV18 and TRBJ1-1; no clear D gene. Per germline, CDR1 KGHSH and CDR2 LQKENI. V was clipped by 6 bases and J by 3 bases, with 11 bases between them. The CDR3 covers 13 residues. CDR3 sequence: CASSPHKDTEAFF. CDR3 nucleotide sequence: TGTGCCAGCTCGCCTCACAAAGACACTGAAGCTTTCTTT.

The chain joins TRBV11-2 to TRBJ1-1; D gene uncertain. Germline-derived CDR1 and CDR2 are SGHAT and FQNNGV. The length of the CDR3 is 13 residues. Trimming took 1 base from V and 2 from J, leaving 5 bases between them. Written as DNA, the CDR3 is TGTGCCAGCAGCTTAGGCAGCAACACTGAAGCTTTCTTT. Translating gives CASSLGSNTEAFF. Using reference TRBV11-2 and TRBJ1-1 for the parts outside the CDR3, the full variable domain is EAGVAQSPRYKIIEKRQSVAFWCNPISGHATLYWYQQILGQGPKLLIQFQNNGVVDDSQLPKDRFSAERLKGVDSTLKIQPAKLEDSAVYLCASSLGSNTEAFFGQGTRLTVV.

The chain has TRBV10-2 and TRBJ1-1, with a tentative D call TRBD1 (6 bases). Germline V gives CDR1 WSHSY, CDR2 SAAADI. Trimming took 1 base from V and 0 from J, leaving 12 bases between them. This CDR3 region has 16 residues. CDR3 protein: CASSEWDIFMNTEAFF. As DNA, the CDR3 is TGCGCCAGCAGTGAGTGGGACATCTTTATGAACACTGAAGCTTTCTTT.

The CDR3 DNA reads as TGTGCCAGCAGTCAAAGATGGGCAGCGCAGTATTTT. Its translation: CASSQRWAAQYF. This rearrangement joins TRBV2 to TRBJ2-3; D gene ambiguous. The CDR3 is 12 amino acids. Germline V gene sequence: CDR1 SNHLY, CDR2 FYNNEI. Trimming cost V 5 bases and J 10 bases, with 13 bases left between them.